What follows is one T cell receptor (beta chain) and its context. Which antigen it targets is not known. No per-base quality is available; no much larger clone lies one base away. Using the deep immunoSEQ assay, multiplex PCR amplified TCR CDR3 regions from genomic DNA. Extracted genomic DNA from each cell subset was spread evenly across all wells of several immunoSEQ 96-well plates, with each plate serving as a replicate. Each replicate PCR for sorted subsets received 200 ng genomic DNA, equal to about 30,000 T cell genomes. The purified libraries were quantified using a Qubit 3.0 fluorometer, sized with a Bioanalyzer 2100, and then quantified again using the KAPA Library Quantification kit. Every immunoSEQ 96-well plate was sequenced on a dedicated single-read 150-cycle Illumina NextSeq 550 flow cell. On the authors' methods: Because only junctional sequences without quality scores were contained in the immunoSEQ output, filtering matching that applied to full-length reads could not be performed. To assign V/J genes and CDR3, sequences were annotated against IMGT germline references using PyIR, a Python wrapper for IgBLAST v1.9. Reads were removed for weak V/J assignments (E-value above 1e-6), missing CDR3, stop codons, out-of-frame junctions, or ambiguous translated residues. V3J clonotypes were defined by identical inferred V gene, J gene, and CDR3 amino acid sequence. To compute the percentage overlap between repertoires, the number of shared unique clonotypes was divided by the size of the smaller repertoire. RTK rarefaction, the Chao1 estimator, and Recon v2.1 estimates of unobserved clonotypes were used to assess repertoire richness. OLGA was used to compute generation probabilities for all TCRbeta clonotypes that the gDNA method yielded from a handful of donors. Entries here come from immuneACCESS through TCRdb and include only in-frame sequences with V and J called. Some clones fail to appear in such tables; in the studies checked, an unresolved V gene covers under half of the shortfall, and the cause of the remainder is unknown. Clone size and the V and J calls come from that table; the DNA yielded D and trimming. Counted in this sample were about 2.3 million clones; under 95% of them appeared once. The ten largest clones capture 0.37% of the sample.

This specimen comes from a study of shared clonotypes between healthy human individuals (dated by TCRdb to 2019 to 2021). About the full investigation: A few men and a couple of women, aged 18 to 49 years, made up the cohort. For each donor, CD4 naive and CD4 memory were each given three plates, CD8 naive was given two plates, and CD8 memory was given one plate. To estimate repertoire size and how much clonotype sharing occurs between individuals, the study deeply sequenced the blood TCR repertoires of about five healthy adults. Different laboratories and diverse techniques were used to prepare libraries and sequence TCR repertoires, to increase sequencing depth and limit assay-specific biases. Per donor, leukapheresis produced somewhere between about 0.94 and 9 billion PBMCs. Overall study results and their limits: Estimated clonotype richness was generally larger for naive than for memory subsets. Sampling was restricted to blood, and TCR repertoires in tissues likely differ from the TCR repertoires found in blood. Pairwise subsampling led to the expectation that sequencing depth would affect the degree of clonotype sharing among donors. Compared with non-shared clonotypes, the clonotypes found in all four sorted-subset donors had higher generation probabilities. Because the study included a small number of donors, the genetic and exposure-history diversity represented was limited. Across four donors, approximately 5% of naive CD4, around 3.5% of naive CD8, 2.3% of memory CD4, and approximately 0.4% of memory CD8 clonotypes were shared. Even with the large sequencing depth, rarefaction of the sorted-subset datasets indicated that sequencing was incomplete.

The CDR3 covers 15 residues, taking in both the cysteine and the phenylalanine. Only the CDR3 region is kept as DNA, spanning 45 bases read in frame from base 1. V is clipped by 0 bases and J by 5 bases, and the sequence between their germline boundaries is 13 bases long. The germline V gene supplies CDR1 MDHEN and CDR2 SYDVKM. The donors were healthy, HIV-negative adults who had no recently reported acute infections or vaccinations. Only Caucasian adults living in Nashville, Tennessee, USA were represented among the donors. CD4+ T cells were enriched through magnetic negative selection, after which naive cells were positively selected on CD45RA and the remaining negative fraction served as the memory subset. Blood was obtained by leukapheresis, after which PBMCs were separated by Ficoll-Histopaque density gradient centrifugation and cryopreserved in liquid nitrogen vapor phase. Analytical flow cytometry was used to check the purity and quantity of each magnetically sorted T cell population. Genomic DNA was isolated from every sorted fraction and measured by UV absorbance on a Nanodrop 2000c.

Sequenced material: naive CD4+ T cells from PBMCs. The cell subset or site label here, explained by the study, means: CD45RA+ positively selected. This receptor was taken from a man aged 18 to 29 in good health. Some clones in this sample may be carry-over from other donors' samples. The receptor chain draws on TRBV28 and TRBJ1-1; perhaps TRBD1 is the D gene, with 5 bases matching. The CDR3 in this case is CASSLWSRDPTEAFF. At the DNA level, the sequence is TGTGCCAGCAGTTTATGGTCCAGGGATCCGACTGAAGCTTTCTTT.